A selection of T cell receptor beta chains follows, all from one sample in a study of CD8+ T cells in alopecia areata. The protocol was immunoSEQ multiplex PCR, while the TCRdb copy is restricted to in-frame clones and leaves out a portion. The repertoire holds some 150,000 clones, 50% to 65% seen once, with 15% in the top ten. The starting material was CD8+ T cells sorted from blood, obtained at week 4, from a patient treated with tofacitinib. These TCRs come from a human donor with alopecia areata. Both conserved end residues are part of each CDR3. Fields, in order: J gene, D gene, clone size, V gene, CDR3 DNA, CDR3 protein. The D gene is left open where the match is weak. Not all rows give a size; the values are once, few, many and, for expanded clones, a class.

>TRBJ2-2|TRBD1|few|TRBV11-2
TGTGCCAGCAGCTTAGCGACAGGGCGGTCCGGGGAGCTGTTTTTT
CASSLATGRSGELFF
>TRBJ1-5|NA|few|TRBV7-9
TGTGCCAGCAGCAAGGACAGCATCGGCGTTAAGCATTTT
CASSKDSIGVKHF
>TRBJ1-1|NA|many|TRBV4-3
TGCGCCAGCAGCCAAGATAGGGCCAGGGGTACCACTGAAGCTTTCTTT
CASSQDRARGTTEAFF
>TRBJ1-2|NA|NA|TRBV30
TGTGCCTGGAGTGGGCGCGGCTACACCTTC
CAWSGRGYTF
>TRBJ2-7|NA|few|TRBV14
TGTGCCAGCAGCCAGCAGGGGTTCGATTCCTACGAGCAGTACTTC
CASSQQGFDSYEQYF
>TRBJ2-1|TRBD2|NA|TRBV29-1
TGCAGCGTTGCAAGCGGGGGGGCCCTTAGGCAGTTCTTC
CSVASGGALRQFF
>TRBJ2-2|NA|NA|TRBV13
TGTGCCAGCAGCTCGTCTCAAGGTACCGGGGAGCTGTTTTTT
CASSSSQGTGELFF
>TRBJ2-5|NA|NA|TRBV10-3
TGTGCCATCAGTGAGTCGCGGGGACTTGAGACCCAGTACTTC
CAISESRGLETQYF
>TRBJ2-7|NA|few|TRBV7-9
TGTGCCAGCAGCCGCCCCGGCTCCTACGAGCAGTACTTC
CASSRPGSYEQYF
>TRBJ1-2|NA|few|TRBV30
TGTGCCTGGAGTGTACTCGCGGGAGGCTACACCTTC
CAWSVLAGGYTF
>TRBJ1-1|NA|NA|TRBV6-5
TGTGCCAGCAGTTACTCTGGCGGGGGTTTTGCTTTCTTT
CASSYSGGGFAFF
>TRBJ1-6|TRBD1|few|TRBV4-1
TGCGCCAGCAGCCGGGTTCAGGGGGCCAATTCACCCCTCCACTTT
CASSRVQGANSPLHF
>TRBJ2-7|NA|NA|TRBV5-4
TGTGCCAGCAGCTCGCAGGGACCAGTATACGAGCAGTACTTC
CASSSQGPVYEQYF
>TRBJ1-5|NA|few|TRBV4-3
TGCGCCAGCAGCCGCCTTACAGGGAGTGATCAGCCCCAGCATTTT
CASSRLTGSDQPQHF
>TRBJ1-5|NA|NA|TRBV5-6
TGTGCCAGCAGCTTGGGGGCAGTGATTCAGCCCCAGCATTTT
CASSLGAVIQPQHF
>TRBJ2-1|NA|NA|TRBV14
TGTGCCAGCAGCCCTCGAGGGGGGCCGCTTCGATCCTCCTACAATGAGCAGTTCTTC
CASSPRGGPLRSSYNEQFF
>TRBJ2-7|NA|NA|TRBV9
TGTGCCAGCAAGGGGGACGGTACTAACGAGCAGTACTTC
CASKGDGTNEQYF
>TRBJ2-6|NA|NA|TRBV21-1
TGTGCCAGCAGCAAAGGACACTCTGGGGCCAACGTCCTGACTTTC
CASSKGHSGANVLTF
>TRBJ1-2|NA|few|TRBV29-1
TGCAGCGTTAAGGCGGGCTACACCTTC
CSVKAGYTF
>TRBJ1-3|NA|NA|TRBV13
TGTGCCAGCAGCTCCCTAGGGGGGGCCGGAGACACCATATATTTT
CASSSLGGAGDTIYF
>TRBJ1-1|TRBD1|few|TRBV13
TGTGCCAGCAGCCTATACAGGGGTAAAACTGAAGCTTTCTTT
CASSLYRGKTEAFF
>TRBJ2-1|NA|NA|TRBV27
TGTGCCAGCAGTGAATCTGGAGAGGTATACAATGAGCAGTTCTTC
CASSESGEVYNEQFF
>TRBJ2-7|NA|NA|TRBV2
TGTGCCAGCAGAGACTCCTACGAGCAGTACTTC
CASRDSYEQYF
>TRBJ1-5|NA|NA|TRBV7-9
TGTGCCAGCAGCTTAGCGTGGGGCGAAAATCAGCCCCAGCATTTT
CASSLAWGENQPQHF
>TRBJ2-2|TRBD2|NA|TRBV6-5
TGTGCCAGCAGGAAGGGAGGGACCGGGGAGCTGTTTTTT
CASRKGGTGELFF
>TRBJ2-1|NA|NA|TRBV4-1
TGCGCCAGCAGCCCTCCTGGAGGGGGGCCCTACAATGAGCAGTTCTTC
CASSPPGGGPYNEQFF
>TRBJ1-1|NA|NA|TRBV7-9
TGTGCCAGCAGCTTAACAGGCCCCGAAGCTTTCTTT
CASSLTGPEAFF
>TRBJ1-2|TRBD1|few|TRBV27
TGTGCCAGCAGTCCCGGGACAGGGGCCTATGGCTACACCTTC
CASSPGTGAYGYTF
>TRBJ1-1|NA|few|TRBV29-1
TGCAGCGTTGAAGATTGGGGGGCGAACACTGAAGCTTTCTTT
CSVEDWGANTEAFF
>TRBJ2-2|NA|NA|TRBV6-5
TGTGCCAGCAGCCCCGGACTCCTTCCCGGGGAGCTGTTTTTT
CASSPGLLPGELFF
>TRBJ2-3|NA|NA|TRBV27
TGTGCCAGTTCCGACAGGGAGGGCACAGATACGCAGTATTTT
CASSDREGTDTQYF
>TRBJ2-7|NA|few|TRBV5-5
TGTGCCAGCAGCTTGGGCCGGGGAGAGGCCTACGAGCAGTACTTC
CASSLGRGEAYEQYF
>TRBJ2-1|NA|NA|TRBV11-2
TGTGCCAGCAGCTTAAGTACAGTCCATGAGCAGTTCTTC
CASSLSTVHEQFF
>TRBJ2-3|NA|NA|TRBV27
TGTGCCAGCACCGTCGGAGGGGGGGCAGATACGCAGTATTTT
CASTVGGGADTQYF
>TRBJ2-1|TRBD1|NA|TRBV15
TGTGCCACCCAACGGGACAGGGATTACAATGAGCAGTTCTTC
CATQRDRDYNEQFF
>TRBJ2-7|NA|NA|TRBV7-8
TGTGCCAGCAGCCCCGGGAGTTACGAGCAGTACTTC
CASSPGSYEQYF
>TRBJ1-6|NA|NA|TRBV14
TGTGCCAGCAGCCAAGAACTTAGGCACTCCTATAATTCACCCCTCCACTTT
CASSQELRHSYNSPLHF
>TRBJ2-7|TRBD1|NA|TRBV2
TGTGCCAGCAGTGACCACCCACGGACAGGGCCGGGGCAGTACTTC
CASSDHPRTGPGQYF
>TRBJ2-7|NA|NA|TRBV5-1
TGCGCCAGCAGCTCCAGGAGACAGGAAGCCGCATCCTACGAGCAGTACTTC
CASSSRRQEAASYEQYF
>TRBJ1-3|NA|NA|TRBV11-2
TGTGCCAGCAGCCCTTGGGTCTCTGGAAACACCATATATTTT
CASSPWVSGNTIYF
>TRBJ2-5|NA|NA|TRBV7-8
TGTGCCAGCAAGGTACTGGGGGCTGGTGAGACCCAGTACTTC
CASKVLGAGETQYF
>TRBJ1-3|NA|NA|TRBV30
TGTGCCTGGAGTGAAGGAAACACCATATATTTT
CAWSEGNTIYF
>TRBJ2-7|NA|NA|TRBV4-2
TGTGCCAGCAGCCAAGGACTAGACCTCACCTACGAGCAGTACTTC
CASSQGLDLTYEQYF
>TRBJ1-1|NA|NA|TRBV29-1
TGCAGCGCCAATCATGCCGGTGAAGCTTTCTTT
CSANHAGEAFF
>TRBJ2-7|NA|NA|TRBV4-1
TGCGCCAGCAGCCACCCGGACGCCGGTTCCTACGAGCAGTACTTC
CASSHPDAGSYEQYF
>TRBJ2-5|NA|NA|TRBV18
TGTGCCAGCTCCCCGGCCCAAGGGGTACAAGAGACCCAGTACTTC
CASSPAQGVQETQYF
>TRBJ2-5|TRBD1|NA|TRBV5-4
TGTGCCAGCAGCTTGTGGACAGGGAGGGAGACCCAGTACTTC
CASSLWTGRETQYF
>TRBJ2-7|TRBD2|NA|TRBV30
TGTGCCTGGAGTGTCTTAGCGGGGGCCTACGAGCAGTACTTC
CAWSVLAGAYEQYF
>TRBJ2-7|TRBD1|NA|TRBV7-9
TGTGCCAGCAGCACTAACAGGGGAGACTACGAGCAGTACTTC
CASSTNRGDYEQYF
>TRBJ2-1|TRBD2|NA|TRBV11-2
TGTGCCAGCAGCTTAGTCGGGGGGAATGAGCAGTTCTTC
CASSLVGGNEQFF
>TRBJ1-3|NA|few|TRBV7-9
TGTGCTTGGGACGTGGACACCATATATTTT
CAWDVDTIYF
>TRBJ2-7|NA|NA|TRBV27
TGTGCCAGCAGTTCTCAGGGTACCTACGAGCAGTACTTC
CASSSQGTYEQYF
>TRBJ2-7|TRBD1|NA|TRBV6-5
TGTGCCAGTTTACAGGGGAACGAGCAGTACTTC
CASLQGNEQYF
>TRBJ1-4|NA|few|TRBV29-1
TGCAGCGTTTTATATTCGGCAGGGGAAGTTGAAAAACTGTTTTTT
CSVLYSAGEVEKLFF
>TRBJ2-1|TRBD2|NA|TRBV29-1
TGCAGCGCCTCCCCTTTACTAGCGGATGCGCAGTTCTTC
CSASPLLADAQFF
>TRBJ1-2|NA|NA|TRBV4-2
TGTGCCAGCAGCCAAGCAATTCGGTATGGCTACACCTTC
CASSQAIRYGYTF
>TRBJ2-1|NA|few|TRBV2
TGTGCCAGCAGTGGTACTGAGTCCTACAATGAGCAGTTCTTC
CASSGTESYNEQFF
>TRBJ2-1|TRBD1|NA|TRBV11-2
TGTGCCAGCAGCGAAGAAGGGGGCTGGAATGAGCAGTTCTTC
CASSEEGGWNEQFF